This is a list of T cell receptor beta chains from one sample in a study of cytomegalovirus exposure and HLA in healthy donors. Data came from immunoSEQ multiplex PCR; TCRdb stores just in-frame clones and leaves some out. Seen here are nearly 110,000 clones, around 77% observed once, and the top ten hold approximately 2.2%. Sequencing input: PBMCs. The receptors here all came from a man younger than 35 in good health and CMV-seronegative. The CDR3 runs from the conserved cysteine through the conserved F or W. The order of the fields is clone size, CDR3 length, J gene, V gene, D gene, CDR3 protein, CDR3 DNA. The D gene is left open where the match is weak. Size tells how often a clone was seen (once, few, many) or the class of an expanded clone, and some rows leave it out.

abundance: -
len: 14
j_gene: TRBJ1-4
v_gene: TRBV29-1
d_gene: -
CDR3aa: CSVREAGPNEKLFF
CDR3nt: TGCAGCGTTCGCGAGGCGGGACCTAATGAAAAACTGTTTTTT

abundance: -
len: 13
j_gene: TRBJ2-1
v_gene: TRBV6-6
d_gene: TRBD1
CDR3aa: CASSPNRGNEQFF
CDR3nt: TGTGCCAGCAGCCCAAACAGGGGCAATGAGCAGTTCTTC

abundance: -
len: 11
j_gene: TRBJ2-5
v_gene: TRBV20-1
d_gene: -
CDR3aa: CSAAPGETQYF
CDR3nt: TGCAGTGCGGCGCCCGGGGAGACCCAGTACTTC

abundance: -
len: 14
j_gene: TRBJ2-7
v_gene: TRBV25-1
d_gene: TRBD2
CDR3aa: CATPPLAGGYEQYF
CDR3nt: TGTGCCACCCCCCCTCTAGCGGGGGGCTACGAGCAGTACTTC

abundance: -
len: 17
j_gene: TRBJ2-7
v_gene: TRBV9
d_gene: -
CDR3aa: CASSVAPQGGNLWEQYF
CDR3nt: TGTGCCAGCAGCGTAGCTCCCCAGGGCGGGAATCTGTGGGAGCAGTACTTC

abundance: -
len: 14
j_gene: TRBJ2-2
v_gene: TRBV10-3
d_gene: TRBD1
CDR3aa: CAIRGTGNTGELFF
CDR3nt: TGTGCCATCAGGGGGACAGGGAACACCGGGGAGCTGTTTTTT

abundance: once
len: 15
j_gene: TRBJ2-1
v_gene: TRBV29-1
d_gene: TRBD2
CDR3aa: CSVEPGRGLYNEQFF
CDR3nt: TGCAGCGTTGAACCCGGGAGGGGCCTCTACAATGAGCAGTTCTTC

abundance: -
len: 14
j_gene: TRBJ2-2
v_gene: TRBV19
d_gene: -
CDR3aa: CASSASGVDGELFF
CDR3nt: TGTGCCAGTAGTGCGTCGGGTGTTGACGGGGAGCTGTTTTTT

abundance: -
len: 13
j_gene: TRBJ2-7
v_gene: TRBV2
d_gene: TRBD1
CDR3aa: CASTRDSTYEQYF
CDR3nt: TGTGCCAGCACTCGGGACAGTACCTACGAGCAGTACTTC

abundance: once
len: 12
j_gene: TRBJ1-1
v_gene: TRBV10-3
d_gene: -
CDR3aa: CAVQGIRTEAFF
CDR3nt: TGTGCCGTCCAGGGGATTCGCACTGAAGCTTTCTTT

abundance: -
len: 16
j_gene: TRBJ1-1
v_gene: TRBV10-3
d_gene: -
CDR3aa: CAISESISGDNTEAFF
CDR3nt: TGTGCCATCAGTGAGTCGATAAGCGGTGACAACACTGAAGCTTTCTTT

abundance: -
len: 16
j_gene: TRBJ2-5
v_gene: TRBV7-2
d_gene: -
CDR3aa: CASSLESTGLGETQYF
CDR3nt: TGTGCCAGCAGCTTAGAATCCACAGGGCTGGGGGAGACCCAGTACTTC

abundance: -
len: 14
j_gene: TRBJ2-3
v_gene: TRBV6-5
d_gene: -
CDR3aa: CASMWRRGTDTQYF
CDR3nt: TGTGCCAGCATGTGGCGGAGGGGCACAGATACGCAGTATTTT

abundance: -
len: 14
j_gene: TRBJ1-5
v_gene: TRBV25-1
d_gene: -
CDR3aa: CASSDGDSNQPQHF
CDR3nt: TGTGCCAGCAGTGACGGAGATAGCAATCAGCCCCAGCATTTT

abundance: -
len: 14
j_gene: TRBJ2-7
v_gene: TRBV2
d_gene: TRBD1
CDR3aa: CASSGDRGPYEQYF
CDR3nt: TGTGCCAGCAGTGGGGACAGGGGGCCCTACGAGCAGTACTTC

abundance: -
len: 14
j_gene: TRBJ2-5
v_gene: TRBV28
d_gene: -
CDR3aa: CASSLPLAGETQYF
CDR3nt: TGTGCCAGCAGTTTGCCCCTAGCTGGTGAGACCCAGTACTTC

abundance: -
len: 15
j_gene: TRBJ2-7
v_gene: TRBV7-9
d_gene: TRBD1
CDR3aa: CASSLPGTGVGEQYF
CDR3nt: TGTGCCAGCAGCTTACCCGGGACAGGGGTGGGCGAGCAGTACTTC

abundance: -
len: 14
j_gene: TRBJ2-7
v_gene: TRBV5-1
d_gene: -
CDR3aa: CASSLTQADYEQYF
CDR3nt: TGCGCCAGCAGCTTAACTCAGGCCGACTACGAGCAGTACTTC

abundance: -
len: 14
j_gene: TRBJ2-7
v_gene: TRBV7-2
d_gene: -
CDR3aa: CASSWNRVDYEQYF
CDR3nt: TGTGCCAGCAGCTGGAACAGGGTAGACTACGAGCAGTACTTC

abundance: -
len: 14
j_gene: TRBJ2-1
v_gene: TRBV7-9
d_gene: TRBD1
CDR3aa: CASSPRTGHGEQFF
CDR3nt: TGTGCCAGCAGCCCAAGGACAGGGCACGGTGAGCAGTTCTTC

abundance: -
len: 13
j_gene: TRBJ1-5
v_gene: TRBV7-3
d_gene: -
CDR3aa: CASSPGGNQPQHF
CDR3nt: TGTGCCAGCAGCCCTGGAGGCAATCAGCCCCAGCATTTT

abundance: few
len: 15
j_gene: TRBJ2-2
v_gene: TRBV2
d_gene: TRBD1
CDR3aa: CASSRGQGYTGELFF
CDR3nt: TGTGCCAGCAGTAGGGGGCAGGGGTACACCGGGGAGCTGTTTTTT

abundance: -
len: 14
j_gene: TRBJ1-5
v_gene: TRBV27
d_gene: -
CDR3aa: CASSSRVGDQPQHF
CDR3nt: TGTGCCAGCAGTTCCAGGGTAGGCGATCAGCCCCAGCATTTT

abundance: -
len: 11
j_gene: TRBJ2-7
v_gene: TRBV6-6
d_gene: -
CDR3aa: CASGPFYEQYF
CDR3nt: TGTGCCAGTGGGCCATTTTACGAGCAGTACTTC